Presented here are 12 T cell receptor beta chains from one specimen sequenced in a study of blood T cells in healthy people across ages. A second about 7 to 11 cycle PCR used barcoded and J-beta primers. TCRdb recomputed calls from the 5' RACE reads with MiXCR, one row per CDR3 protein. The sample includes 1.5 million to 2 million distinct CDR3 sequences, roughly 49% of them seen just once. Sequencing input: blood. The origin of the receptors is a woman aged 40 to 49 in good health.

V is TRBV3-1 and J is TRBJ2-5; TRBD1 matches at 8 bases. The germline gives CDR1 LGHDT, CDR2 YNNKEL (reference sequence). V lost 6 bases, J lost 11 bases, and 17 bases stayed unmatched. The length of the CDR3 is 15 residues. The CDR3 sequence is CASSQITQGAREQYF. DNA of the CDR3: TGTGCCAGCAGTCAAATTACTCAGGGGGCGCGTGAGCAGTACTTC.

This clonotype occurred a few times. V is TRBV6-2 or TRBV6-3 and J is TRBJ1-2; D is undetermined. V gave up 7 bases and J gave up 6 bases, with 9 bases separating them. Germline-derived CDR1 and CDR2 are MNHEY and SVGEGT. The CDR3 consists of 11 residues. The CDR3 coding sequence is TGTGCCAGCATGAGGTTCGATGGCTACACCTTC. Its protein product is CASMRFDGYTF.

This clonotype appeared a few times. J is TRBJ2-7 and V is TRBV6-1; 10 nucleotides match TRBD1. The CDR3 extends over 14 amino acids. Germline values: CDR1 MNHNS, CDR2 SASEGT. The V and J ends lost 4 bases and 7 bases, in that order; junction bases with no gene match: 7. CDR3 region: CASSVSPGQGEQYF. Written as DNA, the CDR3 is TGTGCCAGCAGTGTCAGTCCGGGACAGGGGGAGCAGTACTTC.

CDR3 sequence: CSARSGQGYTDTQYF. The CDR3 DNA sequence: TGCAGTGCTAGAAGCGGTCAGGGATACACAGATACGCAGTATTTT. The chain is built from TRBV20-1 and TRBJ2-3; the D call may be TRBD1 or TRBD2 (5 bases each). The germline V gene has CDR1 DFQATT and CDR2 SNEGSKA (reference sequence). Trimming removed 2 bases from V and 2 bases from J, with 14 bases in between. CDR3 length equals 15 residues.

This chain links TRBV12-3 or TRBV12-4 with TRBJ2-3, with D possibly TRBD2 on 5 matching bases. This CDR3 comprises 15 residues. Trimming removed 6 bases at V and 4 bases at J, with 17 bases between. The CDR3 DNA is TGTGCCAGCAGATCGGTCCTAGCAGGACCAGATACGCAGTATTTT. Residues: CASRSVLAGPDTQYF.

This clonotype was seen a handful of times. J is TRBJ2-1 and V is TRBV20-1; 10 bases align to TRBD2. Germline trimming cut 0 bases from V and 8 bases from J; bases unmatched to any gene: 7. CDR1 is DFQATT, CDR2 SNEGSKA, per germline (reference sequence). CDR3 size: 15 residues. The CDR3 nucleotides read TGCAGTGCTAGAGATTCCAGCGGGGGGGCGTATGAGCAGTTCTTC. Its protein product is CSARDSSGGAYEQFF.

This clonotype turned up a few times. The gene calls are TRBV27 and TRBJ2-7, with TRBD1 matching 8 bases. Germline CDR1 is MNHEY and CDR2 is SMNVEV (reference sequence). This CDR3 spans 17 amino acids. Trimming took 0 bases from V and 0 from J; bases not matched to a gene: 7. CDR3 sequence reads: CASSLSWRQGASYEQYF. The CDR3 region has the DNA TGTGCCAGCAGTTTATCGTGGAGGCAGGGGGCCTCCTACGAGCAGTACTTC.

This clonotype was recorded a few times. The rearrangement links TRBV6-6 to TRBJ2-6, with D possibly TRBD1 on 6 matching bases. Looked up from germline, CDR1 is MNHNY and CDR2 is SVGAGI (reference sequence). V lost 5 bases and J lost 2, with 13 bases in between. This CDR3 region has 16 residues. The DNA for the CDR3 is TGTGCCAGCAGTCGACCCCAGGGGACTGGGGCCAACGTCCTGACTTTC. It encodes CASSRPQGTGANVLTF.

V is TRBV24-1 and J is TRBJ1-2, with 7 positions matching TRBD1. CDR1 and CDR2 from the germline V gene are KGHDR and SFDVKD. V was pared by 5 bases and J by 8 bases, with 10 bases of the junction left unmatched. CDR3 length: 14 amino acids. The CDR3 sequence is CATSVTGKSGGYTF. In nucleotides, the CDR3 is TGTGCCACCAGTGTGACAGGGAAATCTGGAGGCTACACCTTC.

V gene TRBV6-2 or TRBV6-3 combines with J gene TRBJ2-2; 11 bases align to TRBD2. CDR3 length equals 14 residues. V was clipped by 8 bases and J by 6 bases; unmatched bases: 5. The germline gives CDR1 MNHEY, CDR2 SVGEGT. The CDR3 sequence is CASYPSGRSGELFF. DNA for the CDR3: TGTGCCAGCTACCCTAGCGGGAGGTCCGGGGAGCTGTTTTTT.

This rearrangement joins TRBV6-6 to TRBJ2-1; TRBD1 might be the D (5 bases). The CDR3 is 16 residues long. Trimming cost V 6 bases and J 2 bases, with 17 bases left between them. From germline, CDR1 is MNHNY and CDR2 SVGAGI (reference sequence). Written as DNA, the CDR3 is TGTGCCAGCAGCTACGACAGTAACCTTGCCTACAATGAGCAGTTCTTC. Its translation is CASSYDSNLAYNEQFF.

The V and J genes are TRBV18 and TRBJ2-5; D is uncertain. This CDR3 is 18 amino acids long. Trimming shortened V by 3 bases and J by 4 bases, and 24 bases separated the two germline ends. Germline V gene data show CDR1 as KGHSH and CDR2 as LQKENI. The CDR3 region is CASSPEWADRFVRETQYF. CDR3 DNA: TGTGCCAGCTCACCTGAGTGGGCAGACCGGTTTGTAAGAGAGACCCAGTACTTC.